This is a list of T cell receptor beta chains from one sample in a study of quantifying T cell responses using KT2 cells. TCRdb called the UMI-ligation and nested PCR reads again in MiXCR, with one record for every CDR3 protein. The sample gives around 56,000 distinct CDR3 sequences, more than 9% of which show up once; roughly 9.5% is in the top ten. The material sequenced was PBMCs spiked with cells of the T cell clone KT2. The receptors were sampled from a human donor. The CDR3 runs from the conserved cysteine through the conserved F or W. The D gene is left open where the match is weak. Clone sizes are given selectively: once, few, many, or a class where the clone is expanded.

V gene,D gene,J gene,clone size,CDR3 length,CDR3 protein,CDR3 DNA
TRBV7-2,TRBD2,TRBJ2-3,many,17,CASSSRLAGLTGNTQYF,TGTGCCAGCAGCTCCCGGCTAGCGGGCCTGACAGGAAATACGCAGTATTTT
TRBV3-1,-,TRBJ2-1,-,13,CASSQEYSVEQFF,TGTGCCAGCAGCCAAGAATACAGTGTGGAGCAGTTCTTC
TRBV3-1,TRBD2,TRBJ2-1,-,17,CASSPPWGSGSSDEQFF,TGTGCCAGCAGCCCCCCTTGGGGAAGCGGGAGTTCGGATGAGCAGTTCTTC
TRBV18,TRBD1,TRBJ1-4,-,16,CASSQSTGATNEKLFF,TGTGCCAGCTCACAATCTACAGGGGCAACTAATGAAAAACTGTTTTTT
TRBV7-8,TRBD2,TRBJ2-2,-,17,CASSLGARGEVTGELFF,TGTGCCAGCAGCTTAGGGGCTCGGGGGGAGGTCACCGGGGAGCTGTTTTTT
TRBV12-3/TRBV12-4,-,TRBJ1-5,-,19,CASSLFPLKGDNSNQPQHF,TGTGCCAGCAGTTTGTTCCCTTTAAAGGGGGATAATAGCAATCAGCCCCAGCATTTT
TRBV3-1,-,TRBJ2-3,many,15,CASSQDPDPTDTQYF,TGTGCCAGCAGCCAGGACCCAGACCCGACAGATACGCAGTATTTT
TRBV6-2/TRBV6-3,-,TRBJ2-1,-,14,CASSYALATNEQFF,TGTGCCAGCAGTTACGCCTTGGCCACGAATGAGCAGTTCTTC
TRBV9,-,TRBJ2-3,-,14,CASSGGGAADTQYF,TGTGCCAGCAGCGGAGGAGGCGCCGCAGATACGCAGTATTTT
TRBV7-2,-,TRBJ2-1,few,19,CASSLSRTGIPSSYNEQFF,TGTGCCAGCAGCTTAAGTAGAACAGGTATACCAAGCTCCTACAATGAGCAGTTCTTC
TRBV7-3,-,TRBJ2-3,-,13,CASSSKLYGAQYF,TGTGCCAGCAGCTCCAAATTGTACGGAGCGCAGTATTTT
TRBV18,-,TRBJ1-5,-,13,CASSPRNNQPQHF,TGTGCCAGCTCACCAAGAAACAATCAGCCCCAGCATTTT
TRBV18,TRBD1,TRBJ1-2,many,14,CASSPFGQGRSYTF,TGTGCCAGCTCACCATTTGGACAGGGTAGGAGCTACACCTTC
TRBV29-1,-,TRBJ1-1,-,14,CSVAAASLNTEAFF,TGCAGCGTCGCTGCGGCTAGCTTGAACACTGAAGCTTTCTTT
TRBV9,-,TRBJ2-5,few,14,CASSAGSGQETQYF,TGTGCCAGCAGCGCCGGTAGCGGCCAAGAGACCCAGTACTTC
TRBV3-1,-,TRBJ1-1,few,15,CASSPWEGGGTEAFF,TGTGCCAGCAGCCCCTGGGAAGGGGGTGGGACTGAAGCTTTCTTT
TRBV5-6,TRBD1,TRBJ2-7,-,15,CASSFRRQGKYEQYF,TGTGCCAGCAGCTTCCGAAGACAGGGAAAGTACGAGCAGTACTTC
TRBV12-3/TRBV12-4,TRBD1,TRBJ1-4,few,15,CASSSQQGEDEKLFF,TGTGCCAGCAGTTCCCAACAGGGGGAGGATGAAAAACTGTTTTTT
TRBV7-2,TRBD1,TRBJ2-7,many,15,CASSWRTGTGYEQYF,TGTGCCAGCAGTTGGCGGACAGGGACAGGCTACGAGCAGTACTTC
TRBV5-5,TRBD1,TRBJ1-5,many,15,CASSWGDRGNQPQHF,TGTGCCAGCAGCTGGGGTGACAGGGGGAATCAGCCCCAGCATTTT
TRBV5-4,-,TRBJ1-2,many,14,CASSLWTANYGYTF,TGTGCCAGCAGCTTGTGGACTGCTAACTATGGCTACACCTTC
TRBV5-1,-,TRBJ2-7,-,15,CASSFDSTPTYEQYF,TGCGCCAGCAGCTTTGACAGCACACCCACCTACGAGCAGTACTTC
TRBV11-3,TRBD1,TRBJ2-3,-,13,CASSLEQGNTQYF,TGTGCCAGCAGCTTAGAACAGGGGAATACGCAGTATTTT
TRBV14,TRBD2,TRBJ2-4,few,19,CASRSETSHRNLAKNIQYF,TGTGCCAGCAGAAGTGAGACTAGCCATCGTAACCTAGCCAAAAACATTCAGTACTTC
TRBV29-1,TRBD2,TRBJ2-3,-,15,CSVDATSGYTDTQYF,TGCAGCGTTGACGCGACTAGCGGATACACAGATACGCAGTATTTT
TRBV5-1,-,TRBJ2-6,-,16,CASSLSPLGGANVLTF,TGCGCCAGCAGCCTATCACCTCTGGGCGGGGCCAACGTCCTGACTTTC
TRBV23-1,-,TRBJ1-5,many,14,CASFLKGRNQPQHF,TGCGCCAGCTTTCTAAAGGGGCGGAATCAGCCCCAGCATTTT
TRBV2,TRBD1,TRBJ1-6,many,15,CASRRGQGRDSPLHF,TGTGCCAGCAGAAGAGGACAGGGCAGGGATTCACCCCTCCACTTT
TRBV25-1,TRBD1,TRBJ2-5,few,16,CASSQVTQGLKETQYF,TGTGCCAGCAGTCAAGTCACACAGGGGCTGAAAGAGACCCAGTACTTC
TRBV12-3/TRBV12-4,TRBD2,TRBJ2-1,many,14,CASSLGLAENEQFF,TGTGCCAGCAGTTTAGGGCTAGCGGAAAATGAGCAGTTCTTC
TRBV6-5,TRBD1,TRBJ1-1,-,16,CASSRGTVRYGAEAFF,TGTGCCAGCAGTAGAGGGACAGTCCGGTATGGGGCTGAAGCTTTCTTT
TRBV18,-,TRBJ2-7,medium-sized,13,CASSPGSSYEQYF,TGTGCCAGCTCACCAGGCAGCTCCTACGAGCAGTACTTC
TRBV15,-,TRBJ2-3,few,16,CATSRDLGGGVDTQYF,TGTGCCACCAGCAGAGATTTGGGAGGGGGCGTCGATACGCAGTATTTT
TRBV9,-,TRBJ1-3,few,15,CASSEDTFSGNTIYF,TGTGCCAGCAGCGAAGACACCTTCTCTGGAAACACCATATATTTT
TRBV5-1,-,TRBJ2-3,-,13,CASSPMTEDTRYF,TGCGCCAGCAGCCCGATGACCGAGGATACGCGGTATTTT
TRBV13,-,TRBJ1-5,-,13,CASSRWGSKPQHF,TGTGCCAGCAGCCGATGGGGGAGTAAGCCCCAGCATTTT
TRBV4-1,-,TRBJ2-4,many,15,CASSHLRQRENIQYF,TGCGCCAGCAGCCATTTAAGACAGAGAGAAAACATTCAGTACTTC
TRBV7-2,-,TRBJ2-5,many,13,CASSRTGGETQYF,TGTGCCAGCAGCCGTACAGGCGGGGAGACCCAGTACTTC
TRBV20-1,TRBD2,TRBJ2-1,-,16,CSANGQREITYNEQFF,TGCAGTGCTAACGGACAGCGGGAGATCACCTACAATGAGCAGTTCTTC
TRBV7-8,TRBD2,TRBJ2-6,-,20,CASSLVLLRGGNSGANVLTF,TGTGCCAGCAGCTTAGTATTACTCCGGGGGGGGAACTCTGGGGCCAACGTCCTGACTTTC
TRBV4-2,-,TRBJ2-7,many,16,CASSQSGSGLSYEQYF,TGTGCCAGCAGCCAATCTGGAAGCGGGCTGTCATACGAGCAGTACTTC
TRBV7-9,-,TRBJ2-7,-,14,CASSPTFLTGEQYF,TGTGCCAGCAGCCCGACCTTTTTGACGGGCGAGCAGTACTTC